This TCR beta chain was retrieved from a study of OX40 agonist ivuxolimab in advanced cancers. Blood was sampled at baseline, cycle 4 day 1, and cycle 7 day 1. The CDR3 is 14 amino acids. Germline values: CDR1 SNHLY, CDR2 FYNNEI. The V gene end was trimmed by 7 bases and the J gene end by 0 bases; junction bases not matched to a gene: 1. Findings and caveats of the study: Low normalized T-cell clonal expansion also characterized some of the nonresponders.

Repertoires were generated with immunoSEQ multiplex PCR, while TCRdb's copy carries only in-frame clones and drops some. The top ten hold about 8.5% of the sample, which has about 86,000 clones, about 90% seen once. Comment on this clone: The antigen remains unidentified.

Material: CD4+ or CD8+ T cells sorted from blood, obtained in a trial of the OX40 agonist ivuxolimab. This receptor was taken from an adult with an advanced solid tumor such as melanoma, head and neck, liver or kidney cancer. This rearrangement joins TRBV2 to TRBJ2-1, with TRBD2 matching 9 bases. DNA of the CDR3: TGTGCCAGCAAGACTAGCGGCTCCTACAATGAGCAGTTCTTC. It specifies CASKTSGSYNEQFF.